The 9 T cell receptor beta chains below were found in one sample sequenced in a study of blood T cell repertoires in COVID-19. Sequencing was performed with immunoSEQ multiplex PCR; in TCRdb, only in-frame clones are kept and a portion is missing. The sample has about 400,000 clones, approximately 91% seen once. What was sequenced was PBMCs or T cells enriched from blood (not recorded which). Receptors originate from a woman aged 40 to 50 with acute COVID-19.

The V and J genes are TRBV29-1 and TRBJ2-3; 7 bases agree with TRBD2. Germline V gene lookup returns CDR1 SQVTM and CDR2 ANQGSEA. This CDR3 comprises 13 residues. V lost 6 bases, J lost 0 bases, and 3 bases stayed unmatched. CDR3 sequence reads: CSVRRGSTDTQYF. In DNA, the CDR3 is TGCAGCGTGCGGCGGGGGAGCACAGATACGCAGTATTTT.

V gene TRBV5-4 combines with J gene TRBJ2-7; 8 bases align to TRBD1. V trimming: 4 bases; J trimming: 6 bases; junction bases outside the gene matches: 9. Germline-derived CDR1 and CDR2 are SGHNT and YYREEE (reference sequence). This CDR3 contains 14 residues. For the CDR3, the DNA is TGTGCCAGCAGCGCCGGGACAGGCTCTGCCGAGCAGTACTTC. It specifies CASSAGTGSAEQYF.

The chain carries TRBV5-1 and TRBJ2-1; TRBD2 agrees at 9 bases. The CDR3 contains 14 residues. J lost 10 bases, V lost 3 bases, and 8 bases had no gene match. Germline CDR1 SGHRS, CDR2 YFSETQ. The CDR3 region has the DNA TGCGCCAGCAGCTCCGGACTAGCGCCTTCCGAGCAGTTCTTC. It encodes CASSSGLAPSEQFF.

The V gene is TRBV30, the J gene TRBJ1-6; D is perhaps TRBD1 (5 bases). Trimming stripped 0 bases from V and 9 bases from J, with 15 bases between. The CDR3 covers 15 residues. Germline CDR1 GTSNPN, CDR2 SVGIG (reference sequence). The CDR3 spells CAWSVLGGVSSPLHF. In DNA form, the CDR3 reads TGTGCCTGGAGTGTACTGGGGGGAGTCTCTTCACCCCTCCACTTT.

The chain uses TRBV30 and TRBJ1-4; D call uncertain. Germline CDR1 GTSNPN, CDR2 SVGIG (reference sequence). The CDR3 extends over 12 amino acids. The V gene lost 2 bases and the J gene lost 12 bases, with 13 bases spanning the gap. CDR3 nucleotide sequence: TGTGCCTGGAGTCCCGGAGGAATAGAACTGTTTTTT. Protein: CAWSPGGIELFF.

This chain connects TRBV5-5 to TRBJ1-1, with 7 bases matching TRBD1. J lost 5 bases, V lost 0 bases, and 10 bases had no gene match. CDR1 and CDR2 (germline): SGHKS, YYEKEE (reference sequence). This CDR3 region has 16 residues. The CDR3 is CASSLEDFRGQTEAFF. The CDR3 DNA is TGTGCCAGCAGCTTGGAGGATTTTAGGGGGCAGACTGAAGCTTTCTTT.

A single count supports this clone. CDR3 residues: CASSPRGGSYEQYF. CDR3 nucleotide sequence: TGTGCCAGCAGCCCCCGCGGGGGCTCCTACGAGCAGTACTTC. The V call is TRBV9, the J call TRBJ2-7; 7 bases fit TRBD2. The germline V gene encodes CDR1 SGDLS and CDR2 YYNGEE. This CDR3 comprises 14 residues. The V and J ends lost 4 bases and 0 bases, in that order; junction bases with no gene match: 4.

This chain joins TRBV6-5 and TRBJ2-1; perhaps TRBD2 as D (6 bases). Germline CDR1 reads MNHEY; CDR2 reads SVGAGI. V was clipped by 8 bases and J by 10 bases, with 18 bases between them. CDR3 length: 13 residues. The CDR3 spells CASGRRESGEQFF. The DNA of the CDR3 is TGTGCCAGCGGACGGAGGGAGAGCGGAGAGCAGTTCTTC.

This rearrangement joins TRBV4-2 to TRBJ1-6; D is possibly TRBD1 (5 bases). This CDR3 is built from 12 residues. Between the trimmed V and J ends, which lost 0 bases and 19 bases, there was a span of 13 bases. Germline assignment: CDR1 LGHNA and CDR2 YNFKEQ. The DNA of the CDR3 is TGTGCCAGCAGCCAAGATCAAGGGGATCCGCACTTT. This gives the protein CASSQDQGDPHF.